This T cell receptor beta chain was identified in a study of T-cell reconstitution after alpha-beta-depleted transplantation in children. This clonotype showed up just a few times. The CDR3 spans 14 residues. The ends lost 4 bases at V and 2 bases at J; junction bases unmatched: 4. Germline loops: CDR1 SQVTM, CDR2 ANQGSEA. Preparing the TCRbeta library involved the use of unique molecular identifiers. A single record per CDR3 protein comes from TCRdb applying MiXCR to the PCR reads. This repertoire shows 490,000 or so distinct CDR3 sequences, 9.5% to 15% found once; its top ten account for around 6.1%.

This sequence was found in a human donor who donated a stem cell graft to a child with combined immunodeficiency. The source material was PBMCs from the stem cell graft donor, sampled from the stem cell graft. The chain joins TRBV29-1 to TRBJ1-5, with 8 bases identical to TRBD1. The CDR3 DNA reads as TGCAGCGTTGCGGCAGGGGGCGGCAATCAGCCCCAGCATTTT. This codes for CSVAAGGGNQPQHF.